This T cell receptor (beta chain) was profiled in a study of CD8 T cells in ankylosing spondylitis. Study-wide results and caveats: Some motif variants had been reported before (in reactive arthritis synovial fluid and blood).

The CDR3 has 14 residues. V was clipped by 0 bases and J by 9 bases, with 12 bases between them. CDR1 is WNHNN and CDR2 is SYGVQD in the germline V gene (reference sequence). TCRdb analysed the 5' RACE reads with MiXCR anew, one entry per CDR3 protein. The data contain 250,000 to 350,000 distinct CDR3 sequences, approximately 20% of them singletons. With respect to this clonotype: Antigen specificity is unknown.

The V and J genes are TRBV10-1 and TRBJ2-1; D not resolved. This receptor was identified in a male donor with ankylosing spondylitis or in good health (not recorded which). Sequenced: blood, either unsorted or a sorted T cell fraction (not recorded which). The CDR3 coding sequence is TGCGCCAGCAGTGAGTCGACGTTGATAGGTGAGCAGTTCTTC. This encodes CASSESTLIGEQFF.